The 19 T cell receptor beta chains below come from one sample, sequenced in a study of T cells after yellow fever vaccination (dated by TCRdb to between 2018 and 2020). The library was built by means of 5' RACE. Sequenced on an Illumina NovaSeq 6000. TCRdb redid the processing of the public reads, applying fastp at Q25 and MiXCR, and retained in-frame beta chains. Rows matching on CDR3 protein sequence are summarized as one entry with the most common DNA and genes. The sample contains fewer than 350,000 distinct CDR3 sequences, approximately 4.5% of them found a single time. The ten largest account for 15% to 20% of the sample. The treatment or condition label corresponds to: live attenuated yellow fever vaccine strain. Sequences were derived from PBMCs, sampled 15 days after the yellow fever booster vaccination. The origin of the receptors is a man between 18 and 35 years old who received the YFV17D yellow fever vaccine.

This clonotype occurred many times. The rearrangement joins TRBV7-9 to TRBJ1-1; D unresolved. V lost 0 bases to trimming and J lost 11 bases, with 4 bases between them. The CDR3 length is 10 residues. Germline V gene lookup returns CDR1 SEHNR and CDR2 FQNEAQ (reference sequence). The CDR3 DNA is TGTGCCAGCAGCTTAGCGCCCGCTTTCTTT. Residues: CASSLAPAFF.

In its sample, this clonotype was seen many times. This chain uses TRBV7-6 with TRBJ2-2; D remains unclear. The CDR3 is made up of 16 amino acids. V lost 7 bases and J 1 base, leaving 16 bases between the germline ends. Germline loops: CDR1 SGHVS, CDR2 FNYEAQ. The CDR3 sequence is CASTLTKTRNTGELFF. The CDR3 DNA is TGTGCCAGCACCCTGACGAAGACTCGGAACACCGGGGAGCTGTTTTTT.

This clonotype appeared a few times. The chain carries TRBV12-3 or TRBV12-4 and TRBJ1-4; 8 nucleotides line up with TRBD1. The V and J ends lost 6 bases and 13 bases, in that order; junction bases with no gene match: 10. The CDR3 has 13 amino acids. CDR3 DNA sequence: TGTGCCAGCAGCCTAAACGGACAGGGAGGACTGTTTTTT. Its protein product is CASSLNGQGGLFF.

This clonotype was seen repeatedly, ten times or more. The chain's CDR3 is CASSSRDNRPRNYGYTF. The CDR3 DNA is TGTGCCAGCAGTTCCCGGGACAACCGGCCTAGGAACTATGGCTACACCTTC. This chain connects TRBV12-3 or TRBV12-4 to TRBJ1-2; weak D call: TRBD1 (6 bases). This CDR3 is built from 17 residues. Between the trimmed V and J ends, which lost 4 bases and 2 bases, there was a span of 20 bases.

This clonotype was observed many times. This chain links TRBV15 with TRBJ2-7, with 7 bases aligning to TRBD1. V was pared by 5 bases and J by 5 bases, with 9 bases of the junction left unmatched. Germline CDR1 LNHNV, CDR2 YYDKDF (reference sequence). The CDR3 loop spans 14 amino acids. This CDR3 reads CATSVDRVRNEQYF. In DNA, the CDR3 is TGTGCCACCAGCGTTGACAGGGTACGGAACGAGCAGTACTTC.

The chain couples TRBV4-1 to TRBJ2-3, with 8 bases lining up with TRBD2. Per germline, CDR1 MGHRA and CDR2 YSYEKL. The ends lost 3 bases at V and 1 base at J; junction bases unmatched: 18. The CDR3 is 20 residues long. CDR3 protein: CASSHRGGLDLPHRTDTQYF. CDR3 in DNA: TGCGCCAGCAGCCACCGAGGGGGACTAGATCTCCCCCATCGCACAGATACGCAGTATTTT.

This clonotype was seen at least ten times. The chain joins TRBV20-1 to TRBJ2-5, with 8 bases matching TRBD2. The CDR3 is 14 amino acids. Germline values: CDR1 DFQATT, CDR2 SNEGSKA (reference sequence). J was trimmed by 3 bases and V by 3 bases; bases with no gene match: 6. CDR3 amino acids: CSARRAGAEETQYF. The CDR3 region has the DNA TGCAGTGCTAGGAGAGCGGGGGCGGAAGAGACCCAGTACTTC.

This clonotype was observed many times. The genes are TRBV12-3 or TRBV12-4 and TRBJ1-5, with no clear D. V dropped 2 bases and J dropped 1 base, with 9 bases sitting between them. CDR3 length: 15 amino acids. CDR3 in amino acids: CASSLSRASNQPQHF. Written as DNA, the CDR3 is TGTGCCAGCAGTTTAAGCAGAGCAAGCAATCAGCCCCAGCATTTT.

This clonotype has more than one count but fewer than ten. The chain couples TRBV20-1 to TRBJ2-1, with 10 positions matching TRBD2. J lost 9 bases, V lost 4 bases, and 9 bases had no gene match. CDR3 length: 14 residues. Germline V CDR1 and CDR2: DFQATT, SNEGSKA (reference sequence). The CDR3: CSAKSSGGAGEQFF. CDR3 coding DNA: TGCAGTGCTAAATCCAGCGGGGGGGCCGGTGAGCAGTTCTTC.

On this clonotype: At one of its ends the junction is not consistent with the germline gene, which may arise from a read error. This chain connects TRBV7-8 to TRBJ2-3; D is perhaps TRBD2 (6 bases). CDR1 SGHVS and CDR2 FQNEAQ come from the germline V gene. This CDR3 is built from 9 residues. The CDR3 sequence is CASTRGGEF. The CDR3 DNA sequence: TGTGCCTCCACTCGAGGAGGGGAGTTT.

The chain has TRBV20-1 and TRBJ1-2; D is ambiguous. The CDR3 is 12 amino acids. Germline assignment: CDR1 DFQATT and CDR2 SNEGSKA (reference sequence). Trimming left V 5 bases short and J 3 bases short, with 10 bases between. This CDR3 reads CSAGLMDYGYTF. The DNA of the CDR3 is TGCAGTGCTGGCCTGATGGACTATGGCTACACCTTC.

This clonotype was recorded at least ten times. The chain employs TRBV5-6 and TRBJ2-3; tentatively, D is TRBD2 (5 bases). V was pared by 0 bases and J by 5 bases, with 10 bases between. Germline CDR1 reads SGHDT; CDR2 reads YYEEEE. The CDR3 runs to 14 residues. CDR3 amino acids: CASSLERGGDTQYF. The CDR3 DNA reads TGTGCCAGCAGCTTGGAGAGAGGAGGAGATACGCAGTATTTT. Complete variable domain (other parts from reference TRBV5-6 and TRBJ2-3): DAGVTQSPTHLIKTRGQQVTLRCSPKSGHDTVSWYQQALGQGPQFIFQYYEEEERQRGNFPDRFSGHQFPNYSSELNVNALLLGDSALYLCASSLERGGDTQYFGPGTRLTVL.

This clonotype occurred a few times. V usage is TRBV7-2 and J usage is TRBJ1-5; no clear D. Per germline, CDR1 SGHTA and CDR2 FQGNSA. The CDR3 has 13 residues. V was trimmed by 5 bases and J by 8 bases, leaving 13 bases between them. DNA of the CDR3: TGTGCCAGCAGCCCGGGTCAGCGTGAGCCCCAGCATTTT. This gives the protein CASSPGQREPQHF.

This clonotype showed up many times. This chain connects TRBV2 to TRBJ2-3, with a tentative D call TRBD1 (6 bases). With 10 bases removed from V and 5 bases from J, the gap between germline ends came to 25 bases. The CDR3 totals 16 residues. CDR1 is SNHLY and CDR2 is FYNNEI in the germline V gene. As DNA, the CDR3 is TGTGCCACGGAAGTCGGACTGGCAGGGGATGGAGATACGCAGTATTTT. Protein sequence: CATEVGLAGDGDTQYF.

The J gene is TRBJ2-6, the V gene TRBV20-1; D call uncertain. Trimming removed 6 bases at V and 2 bases at J, with 17 bases between. The CDR3 is made up of 16 amino acids. In germline, CDR1 is DFQATT, CDR2 SNEGSKA (reference sequence). The DNA for the CDR3 is TGCAGTGCGCCTCTTGCGCCCTGGGCTGGGGCCAACGTCCTGACTTTC. It encodes CSAPLAPWAGANVLTF.

This clonotype was recorded at least ten times. The rearrangement links TRBV5-1 to TRBJ2-1, with 7 bases identical to TRBD1. CDR1 is SGHRS, CDR2 YFSETQ, per germline. The V and J ends lost 6 bases and 5 bases, in that order; junction bases with no gene match: 5. The CDR3 consists of 13 residues. CDR3 residues: CASKDRPNNEQFF. CDR3 bases: TGCGCCAGCAAGGACAGGCCGAACAATGAGCAGTTCTTC.

This clonotype showed up many times. The CDR3 spells CASSQVRGGPATLHF. CDR3 sequence (DNA): TGTGCCAGCAGCCAAGTCCGGGGAGGGCCAGCTACCCTCCACTTT. The chain combines TRBV4-2 with TRBJ1-6, with D hard to call. This CDR3 has 15 residues. V lost 1 base to trimming and J lost 14 bases, with 18 bases between them. CDR1 and CDR2 from the germline V gene are LGHNA and YNFKEQ.

This clonotype was detected many times. The V and J genes are TRBV27 and TRBJ2-2; TRBD2 matches 8 bases. This CDR3 is 17 amino acids long. Germline lookup yields CDR1 MNHEY and CDR2 SMNVEV (reference sequence). The V segment lost 6 bases and the J segment 5 bases; nucleotides outside the gene matches: 14. DNA of the CDR3: TGTGCCAGCAGCGTACTAGCGGACACCCCGGGGACCGGGGAGCTGTTTTTT. This translates into CASSVLADTPGTGELFF.

In its sample, this clonotype was seen a few times. In DNA, the CDR3 is TGTGCCAGCAGACCCTTCGACAGGAATGAAAAACTGTTTTTT. This codes for CASRPFDRNEKLFF. This rearrangement joins TRBV6-2 or TRBV6-3 to TRBJ1-4, with a possible D match to TRBD1 (6 bases). Trimming left V 6 bases short and J 5 bases short, with 13 bases between. CDR1 and CDR2 from the germline V gene are MNHEY and SVGEGT. The CDR3 extends over 14 amino acids.